Below are 13 T cell receptor beta chains sequenced from a single sample in a study of T cell responses to AZD1222 COVID-19 vaccine. Measured with immunoSEQ multiplex PCR; TCRdb has only the in-frame clones, and not every one. The sample comprises about 60,000 clones, around three quarters of which are singletons, and less than 4.5% rests with the top ten. Sequencing used peripheral blood, obtained 28 days after the second AZD1222 dose. Receptor source: an adult who received the AZD1222 COVID-19 vaccine.

This sequence joins TRBV19 and TRBJ1-1, with unresolved D. Germline V lookup: CDR1 LNHDA, CDR2 SQIVND (reference sequence). The CDR3 is 14 amino acids. Trimming took 3 bases from V and 2 from J, leaving 10 bases between them. CDR3 sequence reads: CASSIYLSNTEAFF. The CDR3 DNA reads as TGTGCCAGTAGTATTTATCTCTCAAACACTGAAGCTTTCTTT.

The chain carries TRBV3-1 (or the pseudogene TRBV3-2) and TRBJ1-4; D ambiguous. The CDR3 is 17 residues long. The germline gives CDR1 LGHDT, CDR2 YNNKEL (reference sequence). V lost 1 base and J lost 7, with 19 bases in between. The CDR3 DNA follows: TGTGCCAGCAGCCAAGGTTTTGGCCTAGGGAGGTTTGAAAAACTGTTTTTT. Protein sequence: CASSQGFGLGRFEKLFF.

The chain joins TRBV6-5 to TRBJ1-2, with unresolved D. Germline lookup yields CDR1 MNHEY and CDR2 SVGAGI. Trimming left V 8 bases short and J 3 bases short, with 10 bases between. The CDR3 spans 12 residues. The CDR3 reads CASQQPDYGYTF. Here the CDR3 DNA reads TGTGCCAGCCAACAGCCGGACTATGGCTACACCTTC.

This clone appeared once. The gene calls are TRBV5-8 and TRBJ1-5, with 9 bases identical to TRBD1. Per germline, CDR1 SGHTS and CDR2 YDEGEE. Trimming took 6 bases from V and 7 from J; bases not matched to a gene: 8. This CDR3 spans 14 amino acids. The CDR3 loop is CASTPGQGGQPQHF. The CDR3 region has the DNA TGTGCCAGCACCCCGGGACAGGGAGGCCAGCCCCAGCATTTT.

The rearrangement links TRBV24-1 to TRBJ2-2, with 7 bases identical to TRBD1. Germline V gene sequence: CDR1 KGHDR, CDR2 SFDVKD. Losses at the gene ends were 5 bases for V and 1 base for J; bases not matched to a gene: 12. The CDR3 totals 18 residues. CDR3 sequence reads: CATSVDRGGSVNTGELFF. Written as DNA, the CDR3 is TGTGCCACCAGTGTCGATCGAGGGGGCAGTGTGAACACCGGGGAGCTGTTTTTT.

The rearrangement joins TRBV21-1 to TRBJ1-5. TRBV21-1 is a pseudogene segment. This CDR3 comprises 15 residues. The CDR3 loop is CASSSRRGRNQPQHF. The CDR3 DNA sequence: TGTGCCAGCAGCTCTCGGAGGGGACGCAATCAGCCCCAGCATTTT.

V is TRBV24-1 and J is TRBJ1-2, with TRBD1 identical over 7 bases. The CDR3 loop spans 15 amino acids. Losses at the gene ends were 5 bases for V and 11 bases for J; bases not matched to a gene: 16. Germline V CDR1 and CDR2: KGHDR, SFDVKD. CDR3 loop: CATSAGEGARLGYTF. CDR3 DNA sequence: TGTGCCACCAGTGCGGGAGAGGGGGCCCGGCTAGGGTACACCTTC.

The chain is built from TRBV5-6 and TRBJ2-7, with 10 bases aligning to TRBD1. CDR3 length: 13 amino acids. The germline V gene encodes CDR1 SGHDT and CDR2 YYEEEE. Losses at the gene ends were 4 bases for V and 9 bases for J; bases not matched to a gene: 7. The CDR3 DNA reads as TGTGCCAGCAGCCCGCGGGGACAGGGGACGCAGTACTTC. As protein: CASSPRGQGTQYF.

V and J are TRBV2 and TRBJ2-5, with 7 bases that match TRBD2. CDR1 is SNHLY, CDR2 FYNNEI, per germline. CDR3 length equals 16 residues. V lost 5 bases and J lost 5; bases outside the gene matches: 14. In DNA, the CDR3 is TGTGCCAGCAGTAGAAGCCTACTAGCGATGGGGGAGACCCAGTACTTC. Encoded protein: CASSRSLLAMGETQYF.

This sequence joins TRBV28 and TRBJ1-4, with D hard to call. This CDR3 comprises 15 residues. Germline-derived CDR1 and CDR2 are MDHEN and SYDVKM. V was cut by 4 bases and J by 0 bases, with 9 bases left in between. The CDR3 bases are TGTGCCAGCAGTTCGCTCGGTGCAACTAATGAAAAACTGTTTTTT. This encodes CASSSLGATNEKLFF.

This clone was found a few times. This chain links TRBV7-9 with TRBJ1-2; D unresolved. The CDR3 is made up of 14 amino acids. Germline CDR1 and CDR2: SEHNR and FQNEAQ (reference sequence). V was cut by 3 bases and J by 2 bases, with 10 bases left in between. CDR3 amino acids: CASSFSSGNYGYTF. The CDR3 DNA is TGTGCCAGCAGCTTCTCGAGCGGCAACTATGGCTACACCTTC.

This chain links TRBV11-3 with TRBJ2-7; D not resolved. This CDR3 is built from 14 residues. Germline V gene lookup returns CDR1 SGHNT and CDR2 YENEEA. With 0 bases removed from V and 3 bases from J, the gap between germline ends came to 9 bases. The CDR3 is CASSLDYRNYEQYF. CDR3 in DNA: TGTGCCAGCAGCTTAGATTATCGGAACTACGAGCAGTACTTC.

In its sample, this clone was seen a few times. The chain has TRBV3-1 (or the pseudogene TRBV3-2) and TRBJ1-6; the D gene is possibly TRBD1 (6 bases). The CDR3 runs 19 residues. The ends were cut back, 4 bases at V and 5 bases at J, with 24 bases in the middle. Germline CDR1 is LGHDT and CDR2 is YNNKEL (reference sequence). DNA for the CDR3: TGTGCCAGCAGCCCGTTTCGGGACATGGGACACTTTGATAATTCACCCCTCCACTTT. This sequence encodes CASSPFRDMGHFDNSPLHF.